The next 25 T cell receptor beta chains were all read from a single sample in a study of blood T cell repertoires in COVID-19. TCRdb's copy holds only in-frame clones and misses some; the assay was immunoSEQ multiplex PCR. Among under 150,000 clones listed, around 80% were seen once. Sequencing was carried out using peripheral blood. The source of these receptors is an elderly woman in a cohort sampled during active or convalescent COVID-19.

The J gene is TRBJ1-5, the V gene TRBV7-9; D remains ambiguous. CDR1 is SEHNR, CDR2 FQNEAQ, per germline (reference sequence). The V gene lost 5 bases and the J gene lost 2 bases, with 19 bases spanning the gap. The CDR3 runs 17 residues. CDR3: CASSNHTSGRGNQPQHF. As DNA, the CDR3 is TGTGCCAGCAGCAACCACACGAGCGGTAGGGGCAATCAGCCCCAGCATTTT.

This clone showed up just once. This chain joins TRBV28 and TRBJ1-1; D is undetermined. This CDR3 spans 12 amino acids. Trimming left V 7 bases short and J 3 bases short, with 9 bases between. Germline V gene lookup returns CDR1 MDHEN and CDR2 SYDVKM. Here the CDR3 DNA reads TGTGCCAGCATTGCGACTCACACTGAAGCTTTCTTT. The encoded protein is CASIATHTEAFF.

This chain connects TRBV4-1 to TRBJ1-5; D is possibly TRBD1 (6 bases). The CDR3 sequence is 16 residues long. The germline gives CDR1 MGHRA, CDR2 YSYEKL. The V and J ends lost 4 bases and 3 bases respectively, with 16 bases between them. The CDR3 region has the DNA TGCGCCAGCAGCCCCCCCGGGCAGGGACACAATCAGCCCCAGCATTTT. It is translated as CASSPPGQGHNQPQHF.

The rearrangement uses TRBV2 and TRBJ2-5; 10 bases line up with TRBD2. Germline trimming cut 2 bases from V and 6 bases from J; bases unmatched to any gene: 9. Germline CDR1 is SNHLY and CDR2 is FYNNEI. The CDR3 covers 16 residues. Here the CDR3 reads CASSERAGGNIKTQYF. CDR3 DNA: TGTGCCAGCAGTGAACGAGCGGGGGGGAATATTAAGACCCAGTACTTC.

CDR3 bases: TGCAGTGCTAGTCTTAGCGGGACAGATACGCAGTATTTT. It encodes CSASLSGTDTQYF. J is TRBJ2-3 and V is TRBV20-1; 7 bases line up with TRBD2. CDR1 DFQATT and CDR2 SNEGSKA come from the germline V gene (reference sequence). This CDR3 region has 13 residues. J gave up 3 bases and V 3 bases, and 3 bases lay outside the gene matches.

The chain links TRBV7-3 to TRBJ2-5; TRBD2 matches at 7 bases. CDR3 length: 15 amino acids. The ends lost 3 bases at V and 3 bases at J; junction bases unmatched: 7. Germline CDR1 SGHTA, CDR2 FQGTGA. Here the CDR3 reads CASSFGVGGEETQYF. CDR3 DNA: TGTGCCAGCAGCTTTGGCGTTGGGGGGGAAGAGACCCAGTACTTC. The full variable domain, its missing parts supplied by reference TRBV7-3 and TRBJ2-5, is GAGVSQTPSNKVTEKGKYVELRCDPISGHTALYWYRQSLGQGPEFLIYFQGTGAADDSGLPNDRFFAVRPEGSVSTLKIQRTERGDSAVYLCASSFGVGGEETQYFGPGTRLLVL.

The chain has TRBV3-1 (or the pseudogene TRBV3-2) and TRBJ2-1; D perhaps matches TRBD1 (6 bases). The CDR3 is 15 amino acids. CDR1 and CDR2 from the germline V gene are LGHDT and YNNKEL (reference sequence). Deletions cut 3 bases from V and 8 bases from J, with 17 bases between. The CDR3 loop is CASSQGAQSLDEQFF. Here the CDR3 DNA reads TGTGCCAGCAGCCAGGGGGCCCAGTCCCTCGATGAGCAGTTCTTC.

J is TRBJ1-5 and V is TRBV4-3; no clear D. CDR3 length: 16 residues. Trimming shortened V by 0 bases and J by 0 bases, and 9 bases separated the two germline ends. The germline gives CDR1 LGHNA, CDR2 YSLEER. The CDR3 reads CASSQDTRVSNQPQHF. The CDR3 nucleotides read TGCGCCAGCAGCCAAGATACGCGAGTTAGCAATCAGCCCCAGCATTTT.

The gene calls are TRBV6-2 or TRBV6-3 and TRBJ2-3; 11 positions agree with TRBD2. CDR1 and CDR2 from the germline V gene are MNHEY and SVGEGT. V shed 2 bases, J shed 3 bases, and the junction held 7 bases outside the gene matches. This CDR3 spans 17 amino acids. CDR3: CASSYGPSGGFTDTQYF. DNA of the CDR3: TGTGCCAGCAGTTACGGGCCTAGCGGGGGGTTTACAGATACGCAGTATTTT.

This clone showed up just a few times. At the DNA level, this CDR3 is encoded by other sequences in the same sample as well. The CDR3 DNA sequence: TGTGCCAGCTCACGGGACAGGGATAATTCACCCCTCCACTTT. It specifies CASSRDRDNSPLHF. V gene TRBV18 combines with J gene TRBJ1-6; TRBD1 agrees at 9 bases. CDR1 is KGHSH and CDR2 is LQKENI in the germline V gene. The V and J ends lost 4 bases and 5 bases, in that order; junction bases with no gene match: 0. This CDR3 contains 14 residues.

The J gene is TRBJ2-5, the V gene TRBV2; 8 bases line up with TRBD1. Unmatched junction bases numbered 9, after V lost 5 bases and J lost 4 bases. This CDR3 comprises 15 residues. Germline V gene sequence: CDR1 SNHLY, CDR2 FYNNEI. CDR3 DNA sequence: TGTGCCAGCAGTTCCGGACAGGGAAACGGAGAGACCCAGTACTTC. Residues: CASSSGQGNGETQYF. Full variable domain (outside the CDR3, taken from reference TRBV2 and TRBJ2-5): EPEVTQTPSHQVTQMGQEVILRCVPISNHLYFYWYRQILGQKVEFLVSFYNNEISEKSEIFDDQFSVERPDGSNFTLKIRSTKLEDSAMYFCASSSGQGNGETQYFGPGTRLLVL.

The gene calls are TRBV19 and TRBJ2-1; 14 bases are shared with TRBD2. CDR1 and CDR2 from the germline V gene are LNHDA and SQIVND (reference sequence). Germline trimming cut 5 bases from V and 8 bases from J; bases unmatched to any gene: 8. CDR3 length: 16 amino acids. The CDR3, as DNA: TGTGCCAGTAGTTCGGGGACTAGCGGGGGAGGAGATGAGCAGTTCTTC. Translated, it gives CASSSGTSGGGDEQFF. The whole variable domain, filled in from reference TRBV19 and TRBJ2-1, reads DGGITQSPKYLFRKEGQNVTLSCEQNLNHDAMYWYRQDPGQGLRLIYYSQIVNDFQKGDIAEGYSVSREKKESFPLTVTSAQKNPTAFYLCASSSGTSGGGDEQFFGPGTRLTVL.

The chain carries TRBV11-1 and TRBJ1-2; tentatively, D is TRBD1 (5 bases). The CDR3 runs 13 residues. Germline V gene sequence: CDR1 SGHAT, CDR2 FQDESV (reference sequence). The V gene lost 4 bases and the J gene lost 8 bases, with 14 bases spanning the gap. DNA of the CDR3: TGTGCCAGCAGCTCAGACAGAAGGGAAGGCTACACCTTC. This gives the protein CASSSDRREGYTF.

This rearrangement joins TRBV19 to TRBJ2-2; 9 bases match TRBD2. The germline V gene encodes CDR1 LNHDA and CDR2 SQIVND (reference sequence). The CDR3 sequence is 16 residues long. J was trimmed by 5 bases and V by 4 bases; bases with no gene match: 8. CDR3 sequence (DNA): TGTGCCAGTAGTAGGGCGCGGGGGGGGCCTACCGGGGAGCTGTTTTTT. As protein: CASSRARGGPTGELFF.

The rearrangement joins TRBV19 to TRBJ2-5; D perhaps matches TRBD2 (6 bases). V was trimmed by 4 bases and J by 5 bases, leaving 14 bases between them. The CDR3 extends over 14 amino acids. The germline CDR1 and CDR2 sequences are LNHDA and SQIVND (reference sequence). For the CDR3, the DNA is TGTGCCAGTAGTAGAGGAGGGCCTGGGGAGACCCAGTACTTC. Translating it yields CASSRGGPGETQYF.

In this sample, this clone turned up a few times. Here the CDR3 DNA reads TGTGCCAGCAGCCAAAGCAGGGCGGTAGGCTACGAGCAGTACTTC. This translates into CASSQSRAVGYEQYF. This chain joins TRBV4-2 and TRBJ2-7, with D possibly matching TRBD1 (5 bases). CDR1 is LGHNA and CDR2 is YNFKEQ in the germline V gene. CDR3 length: 15 residues. With 2 bases removed from V and 3 bases from J, the gap between germline ends came to 14 bases.

The chain couples TRBV12-3 or TRBV12-4 to TRBJ1-1; TRBD1 aligns across 8 bases. This CDR3 is 13 amino acids long. With V trimmed by 4 bases and J by 9 bases, 7 bases remained unmatched. The CDR3 here is CASSSNRGIQAFF. The DNA for the CDR3 is TGTGCCAGCAGTTCTAACAGGGGGATACAAGCTTTCTTT.

The sample holds a few counts of this clone. J is TRBJ2-7 and V is TRBV2, with D uncertain. Germline V gene sequence: CDR1 SNHLY, CDR2 FYNNEI. The ends were cut back, 5 bases at V and 6 bases at J, with 8 bases in the middle. This CDR3 is 11 amino acids long. The CDR3: CASSNNPEQYV. CDR3 nucleotide sequence: TGTGCCAGCAGTAACAATCCCGAGCAGTACGTC.

This chain uses TRBV4-1 with TRBJ2-7, with D hard to call. The CDR3 is 12 residues long. The germline V and J ends were trimmed by 8 bases and 4 bases, with 12 bases remaining between them. CDR1 and CDR2 from the germline V gene are MGHRA and YSYEKL. This chain's CDR3 is CASAHLYYEQYF. The DNA for the CDR3 is TGCGCCAGCGCCCACCTATATTACGAGCAGTACTTC.

The chain recombines TRBV5-1 with TRBJ1-1; TRBD1 matches 10 bases. With V trimmed by 5 bases and J by 7 bases, 5 bases remained unmatched. The CDR3 has 13 amino acids. Germline CDR1 and CDR2: SGHRS and YFSETQ. CDR3 coding DNA: TGCGCCAGCAGGATGGGACAGGGGATTGAAGCTTTCTTT. As protein: CASRMGQGIEAFF.

V gene TRBV6-2 or TRBV6-3 combines with J gene TRBJ2-1, with D maybe TRBD2 (6 bases). CDR3 size: 13 residues. V was shortened by 4 bases and J by 4 bases, with 8 bases between the two germline ends. Looked up from germline, CDR1 is MNHEY and CDR2 is SVGEGT. CDR3 sequence reads: CASSFGSYNEQFF. CDR3 sequence (DNA): TGTGCCAGCAGTTTCGGGAGTTACAATGAGCAGTTCTTC.

The chain uses TRBV5-1 and TRBJ2-7, with 7 nucleotides matching TRBD2. The CDR3 has 16 residues. CDR1 and CDR2 from the germline V gene are SGHRS and YFSETQ. The J segment lost 6 bases and the V segment lost 4 bases, leaving 16 bases of the junction unmatched. The CDR3 region is CASSPGEGNPPSEQYF. The CDR3 DNA sequence: TGCGCCAGCAGCCCCGGGGAGGGGAACCCCCCGTCCGAGCAGTACTTC.

This clone was counted a few times. The chain has TRBV6-2 or TRBV6-3 and TRBJ1-2; the D gene is possibly TRBD1 (5 bases). The CDR3 loop spans 13 amino acids. Germline V gives CDR1 MNHEY, CDR2 SVGEGT. V lost 6 bases, J lost 5 bases, and 13 bases lay in between. For the CDR3, the DNA is TGTGCCAGCAGCAAGAGACAGCCTTATGGCTACACCTTC. This gives the protein CASSKRQPYGYTF.

The chain carries TRBV7-2 and TRBJ2-5; D is possibly TRBD2 (7 bases). The CDR3 is 14 amino acids. Germline CDR1 is SGHTA and CDR2 is FQGNSA. Trimming stripped 5 bases from V and 6 bases from J, with 16 bases between. The CDR3 here is CASSRDGGAKTQYF. CDR3 in DNA: TGTGCCAGCAGCCGGGATGGGGGGGCCAAGACCCAGTACTTC.

This clone was seen once. The genes are TRBV23-1 and TRBJ2-5, with a weak D call TRBD1 (5 bases). TRBV23-1 is classed as an ORF, of uncertain function. The CDR3 loop spans 17 amino acids. Trimming removed 0 bases from V and 2 bases from J, with 16 bases in between. CDR3 amino acids: CASSQSQGAPGQETQYF. The CDR3 DNA reads TGCGCCAGCAGTCAATCCCAAGGGGCACCAGGGCAAGAGACCCAGTACTTC.